This TCR beta chain was observed in a study of cytomegalovirus exposure and HLA in healthy donors. At the level of the study: Most donors, 80% to 90% of a few hundred genotyped, fell in the Caucasian-associated ancestry cluster.

CDR1 and CDR2 (germline): ENHRY, SYGVKD. This CDR3 is built from 11 residues. This PCR relied on a set of 60 Vbeta primers and 13 Jbeta primers. The method was immunoSEQ multiplex PCR; TCRdb's version includes in-frame clones alone and lacks a portion of them. The data hold some 79,000 clones, with 55% to 70% observed a single time. Study findings and constraints: In a later analysis, most CMV-associated TCR beta chains appeared HLA-restricted. Presence/absence comparisons presumed near-even sequencing depth among donors.

Concerning this clone: Its antigen remains unidentified. The germline gene is not matched at one end of the junction; a read error may be the cause.

Sequenced: PBMCs. The V and J genes are TRBV10-3 and TRBJ2-7; no clear D gene. This clonotype originated in a woman aged 40 to 49 in good health and CMV-seropositive. This CDR3 is CAIRSRYERYF. CDR3 bases: TGTGCCATCAGGTCGCGCTACGAGCGGTACTTC.